The 11 T cell receptor beta chains given below trace back to one sample, sequenced in a study of molecular identifiers for immune sequencing clone quantification. TCRdb reprocessed the PCR reads via MiXCR and lists one record per CDR3 protein. The table records approximately 59,000 distinct CDR3 sequences, around 18% of them present only once. The sample taken for sequencing was naive CD8+ T cells from blood, with Jurkat cell RNA spiked in. The subset was: FACS-sorted CD8+CD4-CCR7+CD45RA+ naive T cells. These receptors all come from a human donor in good health. Some libraries in this study had Jurkat cell RNA spiked in.

In its sample, this clonotype was seen many times. CDR3 nucleotide sequence: TGTGCCAGCAGTTACCCACGAAGGGGTCGAGCGGGAGGGCGGCAAAACATTCAGTACTTC. Translation: CASSYPRRGRAGGRQNIQYF. The genes are TRBV6-2 or TRBV6-3 and TRBJ2-4; 10 bases are shared with TRBD2. This CDR3 comprises 20 residues. J gave up 5 bases and V 2 bases, and 18 bases lay outside the gene matches. CDR1 is MNHEY and CDR2 is SVGEGT in the germline V gene.

This clonotype was seen ten or more times. The V and J genes are TRBV27 and TRBJ2-5; maybe TRBD2 (6 bases). The CDR3 is 14 residues long. CDR1 and CDR2 from the germline V gene are MNHEY and SMNVEV (reference sequence). Trimming cost V 3 bases and J 5 bases, with 13 bases left between them. The DNA of the CDR3 is TGTGCCAGCAGTTTTACTAGTGGGGGGGAGACCCAGTACTTC. Translated: CASSFTSGGETQYF.

This clonotype was found many times. The J gene is TRBJ2-1, the V gene TRBV12-3 or TRBV12-4; 11 bases are shared with TRBD2. The CDR3 is made up of 16 amino acids. V lost 7 bases, J lost 2 bases, and 7 bases stayed unmatched. As DNA, the CDR3 is TGTGCCAGCACCCTAGCGGGAGGACCCACCTACAATGAGCAGTTCTTC. This encodes CASTLAGGPTYNEQFF.

For this clonotype: One base away lies a much larger clone, so this may be a sequencing read error. The chain joins TRBV28 to TRBJ1-4, with 7 bases aligning to TRBD1. The length of the CDR3 is 11 residues. The J segment lost 11 bases and the V segment lost 8 bases, leaving 5 bases of the junction unmatched. The germline V gene encodes CDR1 MDHEN and CDR2 SYDVKM. The CDR3, as DNA: TGTGCCAGCGGGACAGACGGGAAACTGTTTTTT. Its translation: CASGTDGKLFF.

This clonotype was seen only a few times. This may come from a read error, since a much larger clone is one base off. The V call is TRBV21-1, the J call TRBJ1-5. TRBV21-1 is a documented pseudogene. The CDR3 extends over 16 amino acids. CDR3 sequence reads: CASSKFSALSNQPQRF. Written as DNA, the CDR3 is TGTGCCAGCAGCAAATTTTCGGCCCTTAGCAATCAGCCCCAGCGTTTT.

This clonotype came up many times. A junction boundary mismatches the germline segment, possibly from a read error. The chain's CDR3 is CASSLRLAGVVATF. In DNA form, the CDR3 reads TGTGCCAGCAGCTTAAGACTAGCGGGAGTGGTCGCGACGTTC. The chain has TRBV13 and TRBJ2-7; 12 nucleotides match TRBD2. The CDR3 consists of 14 residues. Germline loops: CDR1 PRHDT, CDR2 FYEKMQ (reference sequence).

This clonotype was seen ten or more times. The gene calls are TRBV20-1 and TRBJ2-1; 7 positions match TRBD2. Germline CDR1 and CDR2: DFQATT and SNEGSKA (reference sequence). V shed 2 bases and J 5 bases; nucleotides not matched to a gene: 9. The CDR3 is 15 residues long. The chain's CDR3 is CSARPLKTSDNEQFF. The CDR3 DNA sequence: TGCAGTGCTAGACCCTTAAAAACTAGCGACAATGAGCAGTTCTTC.

The V call is TRBV7-9, the J call TRBJ2-1; possibly TRBD2 for D (6 bases). The germline V gene has CDR1 SEHNR and CDR2 FQNEAQ (reference sequence). V lost 1 base and J 0 bases, leaving 10 bases between the germline ends. This CDR3 contains 16 residues. The CDR3 DNA sequence: TGTGCCAGCAGCTTAGGACTAGGTTTCTCCTACAATGAGCAGTTCTTC. This gives the protein CASSLGLGFSYNEQFF. Variable domain in full (rest from reference TRBV7-9 and TRBJ2-1): DTGVSQNPRHKITKRGQNVTFRCDPISEHNRLYWYRQTLGQGPEFLTYFQNEAQLEKSRLLSDRFSAERPKGSFSTLEIQRTEQGDSAMYLCASSLGLGFSYNEQFFGPGTRLTVL.

Comment on this clonotype: A much larger clone is a single base away; this may be a read error. The chain links TRBV11-2 to TRBJ2-3; 12 bases agree with TRBD2. Germline lookup yields CDR1 SGHAT and CDR2 FQNNGV. The CDR3 has 15 amino acids. The V gene end was trimmed by 7 bases and the J gene end by 4 bases; junction bases not matched to a gene: 6. The CDR3 DNA sequence: TGTGCCAGCACCCTTCTAGCGGGAGGGTCAGATACGCAGTATTTT. Protein sequence: CASTLLAGGSDTQYF.

This clonotype was detected many times. The CDR3 DNA sequence: TGTGCCAGCAGCGGCAGACAGGGGACTAACACTGAAGCTTTCTTT. Its translation is CASSGRQGTNTEAFF. The chain joins TRBV9 to TRBJ1-1; 8 bases match TRBD1. Germline V lookup: CDR1 SGDLS, CDR2 YYNGEE. This CDR3 has 15 residues. Trimming removed 3 bases from V and 2 bases from J; junction bases left unmatched: 6.

This clonotype has just a few counts. The chain couples TRBV5-1 to TRBJ2-1; perhaps TRBD2 as D (6 bases). Trimming shortened V by 0 bases and J by 4 bases, and 8 bases separated the two germline ends. Germline assignment: CDR1 SGHRS and CDR2 YFSETQ. The CDR3 consists of 14 residues. The CDR3 protein is CASSLGGVYNEQFF. CDR3 DNA: TGCGCCAGCAGCTTGGGGGGGGTTTACAATGAGCAGTTCTTC.